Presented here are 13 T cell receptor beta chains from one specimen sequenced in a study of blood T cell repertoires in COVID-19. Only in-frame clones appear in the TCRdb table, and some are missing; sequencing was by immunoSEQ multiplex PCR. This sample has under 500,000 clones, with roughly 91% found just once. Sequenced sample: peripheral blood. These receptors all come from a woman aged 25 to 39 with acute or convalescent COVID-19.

CDR3: CASSLARRWETQYF. DNA of the CDR3: TGTGCCAGCAGCTTGGCTAGAAGGTGGGAGACCCAGTACTTC. J is TRBJ2-5 and V is TRBV5-6; no firm D call. Trimming took 0 bases from V and 5 from J, leaving 11 bases between them. The CDR3 covers 14 residues. Germline V gives CDR1 SGHDT, CDR2 YYEEEE.

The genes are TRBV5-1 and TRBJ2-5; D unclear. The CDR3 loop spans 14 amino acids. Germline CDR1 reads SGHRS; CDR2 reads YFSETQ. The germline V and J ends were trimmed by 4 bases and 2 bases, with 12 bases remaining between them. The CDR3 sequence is CASSLRLPQETQYF. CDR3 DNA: TGCGCCAGCAGCCTCCGGTTGCCACAAGAGACCCAGTACTTC.

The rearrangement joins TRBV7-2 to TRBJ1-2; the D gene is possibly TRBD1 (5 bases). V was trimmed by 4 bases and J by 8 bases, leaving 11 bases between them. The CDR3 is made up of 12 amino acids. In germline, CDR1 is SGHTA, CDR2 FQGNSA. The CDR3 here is CASSWGDYGYTF. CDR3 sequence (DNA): TGTGCCAGCAGCTGGGGGGATTACGGCTACACCTTC.

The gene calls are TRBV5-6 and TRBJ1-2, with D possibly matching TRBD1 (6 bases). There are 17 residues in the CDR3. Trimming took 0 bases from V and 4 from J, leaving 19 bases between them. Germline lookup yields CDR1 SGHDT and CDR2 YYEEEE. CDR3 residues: CASSLVGGETGVYGYTF. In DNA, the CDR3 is TGTGCCAGCAGCTTGGTTGGGGGCGAGACGGGCGTCTATGGCTACACCTTC.

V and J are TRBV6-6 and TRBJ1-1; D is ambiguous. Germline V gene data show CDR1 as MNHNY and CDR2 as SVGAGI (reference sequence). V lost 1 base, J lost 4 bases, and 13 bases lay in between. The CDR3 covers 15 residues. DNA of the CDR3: TGTGCCAGCAGTTACTTTTTAAGGGAGGGCACTGAAGCTTTCTTT. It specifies CASSYFLREGTEAFF.

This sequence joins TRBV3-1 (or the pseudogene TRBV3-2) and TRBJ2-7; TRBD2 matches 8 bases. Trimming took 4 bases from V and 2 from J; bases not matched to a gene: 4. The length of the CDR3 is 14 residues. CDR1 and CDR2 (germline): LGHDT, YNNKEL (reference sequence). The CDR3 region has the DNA TGTGCCAGCAGCCCAAGTAGCGGGGCCTACGAGCAGTACTTC. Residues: CASSPSSGAYEQYF.

The CDR3 DNA sequence: TGCAGCGTTGGGGATAACAGGAAAGCGTTTTATGAGCAGTTCTTC. Its translation is CSVGDNRKAFYEQFF. V and J are TRBV29-1 and TRBJ2-1; maybe TRBD1 (5 bases). Germline V lookup: CDR1 SQVTM, CDR2 ANQGSEA. The CDR3 covers 15 residues. V was shortened by 4 bases and J by 8 bases, with 21 bases between the two germline ends.

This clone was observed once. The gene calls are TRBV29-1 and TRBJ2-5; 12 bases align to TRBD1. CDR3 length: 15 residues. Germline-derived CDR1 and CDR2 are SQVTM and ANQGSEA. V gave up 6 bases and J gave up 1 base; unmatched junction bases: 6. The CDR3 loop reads CSVQPGQGAQETQYF. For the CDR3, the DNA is TGCAGCGTGCAACCGGGACAGGGGGCCCAAGAGACCCAGTACTTC.

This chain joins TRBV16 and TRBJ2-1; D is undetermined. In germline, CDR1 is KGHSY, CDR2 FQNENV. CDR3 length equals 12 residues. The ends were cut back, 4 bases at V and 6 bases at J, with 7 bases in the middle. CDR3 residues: CASSRAINEQFF. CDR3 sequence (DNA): TGTGCCAGCAGCCGCGCAATCAATGAGCAGTTCTTC. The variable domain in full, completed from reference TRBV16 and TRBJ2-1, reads GEEVAQTPKHLVRGEGQKAKLYCAPIKGHSYVFWYQQVLKNEFKFLISFQNENVFDETGMPKERFSAKCLPNSPCSLEIQATKLEDSAVYFCASSRAINEQFFGPGTRLTVL.

The CDR3 reads CASRPGQVGELFF. In DNA form, the CDR3 reads TGTGCCAGCAGACCCGGACAGGTTGGGGAGCTGTTTTTT. The chain recombines TRBV12-3 or TRBV12-4 with TRBJ2-2; 7 bases align to TRBD1. V was clipped by 6 bases and J by 8 bases; unmatched bases: 6. CDR3 length: 13 amino acids.

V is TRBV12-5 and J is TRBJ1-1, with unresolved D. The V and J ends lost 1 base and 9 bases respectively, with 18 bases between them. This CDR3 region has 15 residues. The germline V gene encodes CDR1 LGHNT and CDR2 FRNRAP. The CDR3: CASGLGEAGGSKAFF. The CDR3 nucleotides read TGTGCTAGTGGTTTGGGGGAGGCAGGTGGCTCGAAAGCTTTCTTT.

DNA of the CDR3: TGTGCCAGCAGCCGGACAGGGTTGCATACGCAGTATTTT. Amino acids: CASSRTGLHTQYF. The chain carries TRBV5-6 and TRBJ2-3, with 8 bases identical to TRBD1. V trimming: 4 bases; J trimming: 7 bases; junction bases outside the gene matches: 5. The CDR3 has 13 amino acids. Germline CDR1 reads SGHDT; CDR2 reads YYEEEE.

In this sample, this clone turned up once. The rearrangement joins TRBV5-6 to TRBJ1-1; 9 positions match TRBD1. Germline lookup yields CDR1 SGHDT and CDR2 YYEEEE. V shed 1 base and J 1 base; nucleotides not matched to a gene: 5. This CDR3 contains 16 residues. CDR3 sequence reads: CASSLFWTGENTEAFF. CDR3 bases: TGTGCCAGCAGCTTGTTTTGGACAGGGGAGAACACTGAAGCTTTCTTT.